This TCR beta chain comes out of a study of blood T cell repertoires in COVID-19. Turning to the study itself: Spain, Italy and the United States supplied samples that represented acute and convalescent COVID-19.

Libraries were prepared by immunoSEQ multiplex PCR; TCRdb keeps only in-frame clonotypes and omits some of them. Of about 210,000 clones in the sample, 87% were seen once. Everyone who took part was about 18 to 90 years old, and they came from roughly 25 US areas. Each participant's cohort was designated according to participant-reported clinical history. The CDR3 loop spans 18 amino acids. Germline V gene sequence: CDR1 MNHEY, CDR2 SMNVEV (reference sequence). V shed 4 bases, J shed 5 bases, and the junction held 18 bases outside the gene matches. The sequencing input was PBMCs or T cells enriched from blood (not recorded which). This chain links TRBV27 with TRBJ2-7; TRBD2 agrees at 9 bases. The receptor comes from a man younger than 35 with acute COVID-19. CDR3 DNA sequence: TGTGCCAGCAGTTCCTACTCCAAGCCTAGCGGGACCTCTAACGAGCAGTACTTC. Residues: CASSSYSKPSGTSNEQYF.